The present entry profiles one TCR beta chain with its context. Its antigen is unidentified. This CDR3 spans 15 amino acids. Trimming pared 1 base from V and 2 bases from J, leaving 9 bases between. Germline V lookup: CDR1 SGHAT, CDR2 FQNNGV. RNA, at roughly 0.5 to 1 ug, was reverse transcribed with random hexamers. In TCRdb, the immunoSEQ multiplex PCR reads were re-called with MiXCR into one record per CDR3 protein. This table holds some 120,000 distinct CDR3 sequences, around 94% found once. Both CD4+ and CD8+ T cells were negatively isolated, and TEMRA cells underwent FACS enrichment. These data are taken from a study of CD8 T cells in Susac syndrome. As for the study in general: Within the sequenced group of Susac syndrome patients, 5 or 6 showed active disease and roughly 8 were in remission. When blood was drawn, the patients with Susac syndrome were therapy-naive, on corticosteroids, or on intravenous immunoglobulin alone.

General observations from the study: The study admitted that it had a relatively small number of individuals in its TCR sequencing and HLA analysis.

The sample was CD8+ T cells from PBMCs. The TCR originated in a human donor with Susac syndrome. The rearrangement links TRBV11-2 to TRBJ2-1; tentative D call: TRBD2 (5 bases). The CDR3 nucleotides read TGTGCCAGCAGCTTAGGAGGGCGGCCCTACAATGAGCAGTTCTTC. Protein sequence: CASSLGGRPYNEQFF.